These 14 T cell receptor beta chains originate from one sample sequenced in a study of T cells in Graves' hyperthyroidism and ophthalmopathy (dated by TCRdb to 2018 to 2020). The library was produced with multiplex PCR. TCRdb shows the sequencer as Illumina HiSeq 2000. The TCR beta CDR3 regions were amplified from RNA transcripts. The first round of RT-PCR for the TCR CDR3 was performed with the HTBI primer set and the Qiagen OneStep RT-PCR kit. TCRdb applied fastp at Q25 and MiXCR to the public reads, then kept only in-frame beta chains. Here each entry gathers all rows of one CDR3 protein and keeps the most common genes and DNA. In all, the sample holds hundreds of thousands of distinct CDR3 sequences, and about a third of those were seen once. The ten biggest clones cover around 30% of the sample. The source material was blood. These receptor sequences come from a woman in her thirties or forties with Graves' hyperthyroidism.

V usage is TRBV10-3 and J usage is TRBJ2-2, with D perhaps given as TRBD1 or TRBD2 (6 bases each). The V and J ends lost 3 bases and 4 bases respectively, with 21 bases between them. CDR1 is ENHRY and CDR2 is SYGVKD in the germline V gene. This CDR3 is 18 amino acids long. CDR3 sequence reads: CAISDGGQPQLVTGELFF. DNA of the CDR3: TGTGCCATCAGTGACGGGGGCCAGCCCCAGTTAGTCACCGGGGAGCTGTTTTTT.

This clonotype was observed a few times. V usage is TRBV4-2 and J usage is TRBJ2-7; D possibly matches TRBD1 or TRBD2 (5 bases each). Germline V gene data show CDR1 as LGHNA and CDR2 as YNFKEQ. Trimming took 5 bases from V and 2 from J, leaving 19 bases between them. This CDR3 comprises 16 residues. The CDR3 loop reads CASSSQRGPAPYEQYF. Written as DNA, the CDR3 is TGTGCCAGCAGCTCCCAACGGGGCCCCGCTCCCTACGAGCAGTACTTC.

This clonotype was counted a few times. The CDR3 DNA reads TGTGCCAGCAGCCAAGATATTCCAGGGAGCACTGAAGCTTTCTTT. This encodes CASSQDIPGSTEAFF. The V and J genes are TRBV7-9 and TRBJ1-1; D might be TRBD1 (5 bases). The ends were cut back, 5 bases at V and 4 bases at J, with 17 bases in the middle. Per the germline V gene, CDR1 is SEHNR and CDR2 is FQNEAQ (reference sequence). The CDR3 is 15 amino acids.

This chain uses TRBV7-2 with TRBJ1-6; 7 positions match TRBD1. The CDR3 has 15 amino acids. Germline lookup yields CDR1 SGHTA and CDR2 FQGNSA. V was clipped by 5 bases and J by 5 bases; unmatched bases: 6. The CDR3 region is CASSQGGTDNSPLHF. The DNA of the CDR3 is TGTGCCAGCAGCCAAGGGGGGACAGATAATTCACCCCTCCACTTT.

The rearrangement links TRBV7-8 to TRBJ2-6, with 7 bases identical to TRBD2. This CDR3 has 18 amino acids. Germline V lookup: CDR1 SGHVS, CDR2 FQNEAQ. J lost 0 bases, V lost 0 bases, and 5 bases had no gene match. The CDR3 bases are TGTGCCAGCAGCTTAGCTGGGAGGGTCGTCTCTGGGGCCAACGTCCTGACTTTC. Translating gives CASSLAGRVVSGANVLTF. Using reference TRBV7-8 and TRBJ2-6 for the parts outside the CDR3, the full variable domain is GAGVSQSPRYKVAKRGQDVALRCDPISGHVSLFWYQQALGQGPEFLTYFQNEAQLDKSGLPSDRFFAERPEGSVSTLKIQRTQQEDSAVYLCASSLAGRVVSGANVLTFGAGSRLTVL.

The CDR3, as DNA: TGTGCCAGCAGCTTATCGACAGCCACCGGGGAGCTGTTTTTT. Translation gives CASSLSTATGELFF. This sequence joins TRBV7-3 and TRBJ2-2, with D possibly TRBD1 on 5 matching bases. The CDR3 runs 14 residues. V lost 2 bases and J lost 4, with 8 bases in between. Germline CDR1 reads SGHTA; CDR2 reads FQGTGA. Together with reference TRBV7-3 and TRBJ2-2, the CDR3 gives the full variable domain: GAGVSQTPSNKVTEKGKYVELRCDPISGHTALYWYRQSLGQGPEFLIYFQGTGAADDSGLPNDRFFAVRPEGSVSTLKIQRTERGDSAVYLCASSLSTATGELFFGEGSRLTVL.

This clonotype appeared many times. The chain has TRBV7-9 and TRBJ1-5; D remains unclear. The CDR3 contains 14 residues. Trimming shortened V by 5 bases and J by 8 bases, and 16 bases separated the two germline ends. The germline V gene has CDR1 SEHNR and CDR2 FQNEAQ (reference sequence). Here the CDR3 reads CASSPGGDLEPQHF. DNA of the CDR3: TGTGCCAGCAGCCCCGGTGGGGATTTGGAGCCCCAGCATTTT.

Turning to this clonotype: Germline and junction disagree at one end, which may indicate a read error. This chain uses TRBV7-2 with TRBJ2-7, with D possibly TRBD1 on 5 matching bases. Germline V gene data show CDR1 as SGHTA and CDR2 as FQGNSA. The CDR3 has 14 residues. In DNA, the CDR3 is TGTGCCAGCAGCCCCCCGGCAACAGGATACGAGCAGCACTTC. This codes for CASSPPATGYEQHF.

The chain employs TRBV5-1 and TRBJ2-5, with 10 nucleotides matching TRBD1. Germline CDR1 and CDR2: SGHRS and YFSETQ. The CDR3 is 15 residues long. V shed 3 bases and J 1 base; nucleotides not matched to a gene: 3. CDR3 protein: CASSSRDRGQETQYF. The CDR3 DNA sequence: TGCGCCAGCAGCTCCCGGGACAGGGGCCAAGAGACCCAGTACTTC.

In the case of this clonotype: This may come from a read error, since a much larger clone is one base off. It is likely a read error, because the conserved phenylalanine at the end of the CDR3 is missing. The genes are TRBV7-9 and TRBJ2-7; 8 bases agree with TRBD2. The V and J ends lost 4 bases and 5 bases, in that order; junction bases with no gene match: 7. The CDR3 runs to 14 residues. Per the germline V gene, CDR1 is SEHNR and CDR2 is FQNEAQ (reference sequence). The CDR3 loop is CASSSPGLGNEQYL. CDR3 nucleotides: TGTGCCAGCAGCTCCCCGGGACTAGGCAACGAGCAGTACCTC.

The chain is built from TRBV2 and TRBJ2-1; 8 nucleotides align to TRBD2. From germline, CDR1 is SNHLY and CDR2 FYNNEI. The CDR3 length is 14 residues. Trimming removed 8 bases from V and 2 bases from J; junction bases left unmatched: 5. Written as DNA, the CDR3 is TGTGCCAGCGCACTAGCGGAGGCCTACAATGAGCAGTTCTTC. Its protein product is CASALAEAYNEQFF.

This clonotype has only a few counts. The chain joins TRBV5-1 to TRBJ2-7; either TRBD1 or TRBD2 may fit D (5 bases each). The germline V gene encodes CDR1 SGHRS and CDR2 YFSETQ. The germline V and J ends were trimmed by 0 bases and 5 bases, with 15 bases remaining between them. CDR3 length: 15 residues. The CDR3 nucleotides read TGCGCCAGCAGCTTGGTATTTGGGGGTGTCAACGAGCAGTACTTC. Translation gives CASSLVFGGVNEQYF.

The J gene is TRBJ1-2, the V gene TRBV7-2; TRBD1 agrees at 7 bases. Germline values: CDR1 SGHTA, CDR2 FQGNSA. CDR3 length: 13 residues. After removal of 1 base from V and 9 bases from J, the junction contained 5 bases not matched to a gene. CDR3 residues: CASSLGQGDRYTF. CDR3 nucleotides: TGTGCCAGCAGCTTAGGACAGGGCGATCGCTACACCTTC.

The rearrangement links TRBV24-1 to TRBJ2-7; possibly TRBD2 for D (6 bases). V lost 5 bases and J lost 3, with 10 bases in between. Germline V CDR1 and CDR2: KGHDR, SFDVKD. CDR3 length: 13 amino acids. CDR3 in amino acids: CATSGQDYYEQYF. Here the CDR3 DNA reads TGTGCCACCAGTGGCCAGGACTACTACGAGCAGTACTTC.